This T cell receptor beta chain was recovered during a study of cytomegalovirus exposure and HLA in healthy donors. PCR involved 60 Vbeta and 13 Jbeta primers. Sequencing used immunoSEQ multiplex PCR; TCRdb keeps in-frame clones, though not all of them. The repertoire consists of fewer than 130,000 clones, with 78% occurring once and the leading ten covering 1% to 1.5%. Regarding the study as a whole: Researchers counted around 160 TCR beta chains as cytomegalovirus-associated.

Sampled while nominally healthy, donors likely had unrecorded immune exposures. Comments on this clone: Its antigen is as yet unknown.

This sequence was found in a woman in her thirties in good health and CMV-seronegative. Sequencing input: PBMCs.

This CDR3 reads CATSRVGRSEQYF. The CDR3 DNA reads TGTGCCACCAGCAGAGTGGGGCGGTCCGAGCAGTACTTC. The chain links TRBV15 to TRBJ2-7; possibly TRBD1 for D (5 bases). The CDR3 has 13 amino acids. Looked up from germline, CDR1 is LNHNV and CDR2 is YYDKDF (reference sequence). V lost 1 base, J lost 6 bases, and 10 bases lay in between.